One and the same sample provided the 14 T cell receptor beta chains below, sequenced in a study of vaccination effects on CD4 cells after COVID-19. Using immunoSEQ multiplex PCR, the repertoire was profiled, and TCRdb retains in-frame clones only, with some absent. The sample gives roughly 45,000 clones, approximately 81% of which show up once; roughly 29% is in the top ten. Their cognate antigens are unknown. ViraFEST expansion of antigen-specific CD4+ T cells with viral peptide pools preceded sequencing. CD4+ T cells were isolated after roughly nine days of culture. Infection with SARS-CoV-2 occurred in the person between March and December 2020, and PCR confirmed it. Sample: CD4+ T cells from PBMCs cultured with a peptide pool, taken before COVID-19 vaccination. The receptors were sampled from a human donor who had a prior SARS-CoV-2 infection.

This chain joins TRBV6-2 or TRBV6-3 and TRBJ2-3; maybe TRBD2 (5 bases). Deletions cut 2 bases from V and 1 base from J, with 13 bases between. Per the germline V gene, CDR1 is MNHEY and CDR2 is SVGEGT. The CDR3 covers 16 residues. The CDR3 DNA follows: TGTGCCAGCAGTTACACGCGGGCTAGGGGCACAGATACGCAGTATTTT. Translation gives CASSYTRARGTDTQYF.

The chain employs TRBV9 and TRBJ2-3; 7 bases map to TRBD1. The germline CDR1 and CDR2 sequences are SGDLS and YYNGEE. The CDR3 sequence is 14 residues long. V gave up 4 bases and J gave up 6 bases; unmatched junction bases: 8. The CDR3 region has the DNA TGTGCCAGCAGCCGTACAGGGGATGGGGATACGCAGTATTTT. It translates to CASSRTGDGDTQYF.

This chain joins TRBV10-3 and TRBJ2-3, with 10 bases matching TRBD2. The CDR3 totals 14 residues. Germline V gene sequence: CDR1 ENHRY, CDR2 SYGVKD. Here the CDR3 DNA reads TGTGCTGGGAGAGCGGGAGGGCCAACAGATACGCAGTATTTT. It codes for CAGRAGGPTDTQYF.

This chain joins TRBV5-5 and TRBJ1-2; D gene unclear. CDR1 SGHKS and CDR2 YYEKEE come from the germline V gene (reference sequence). The CDR3 extends over 15 amino acids. V was shortened by 2 bases and J by 5 bases, with 16 bases between the two germline ends. CDR3 bases: TGTGCCAGCAGCTTCTTGACCACTTCCGTTTATGGCTACACCTTC. Translation gives CASSFLTTSVYGYTF.

In nucleotides, the CDR3 is TGTGCCAGCAGCTTATATCCAGCCCTTGCAACTAATGAAAAACTGTTTTTT. The encoded protein is CASSLYPALATNEKLFF. The V and J genes are TRBV7-3 and TRBJ1-4; no clear D. CDR1 is SGHTA, CDR2 FQGTGA, per germline. This CDR3 contains 17 residues. The V gene lost 2 bases and the J gene lost 0 bases, with 13 bases spanning the gap.

The chain employs TRBV4-3 and TRBJ2-1, with TRBD2 matching over 11 bases. The junction had 11 bases not matched to a gene; V was cut back by 4 bases and J by 6 bases. This CDR3 has 17 residues. CDR1 and CDR2 from the germline V gene are LGHNA and YSLEER. The CDR3 DNA follows: TGCGCCAGCAGCCCGTACAAAAATAGCGGGAGGGGCAATGAGCAGTTCTTC. This gives the protein CASSPYKNSGRGNEQFF.

V usage is TRBV24-1 and J usage is TRBJ2-1; no clear D gene. The V and J ends lost 3 bases and 8 bases respectively, with 10 bases between them. From germline, CDR1 is KGHDR and CDR2 SFDVKD. The CDR3 consists of 13 residues. The chain's CDR3 is CATSDPSRDEQFF. CDR3 in DNA: TGTGCCACCAGTGATCCCTCTAGGGATGAGCAGTTCTTC.

The chain carries TRBV5-1 and TRBJ2-6; D is unclear. There are 15 residues in the CDR3. Trimming removed 6 bases at V and 0 bases at J, with 10 bases between. Germline V gene lookup returns CDR1 SGHRS and CDR2 YFSETQ. CDR3 in DNA: TGCGCCAGCACCACCTCATTCTCTGGGGCCAACGTCCTGACTTTC. This codes for CASTTSFSGANVLTF.

The sample holds a few counts of this clone. The chain recombines TRBV7-9 with TRBJ2-1; D not resolved. Germline values: CDR1 SEHNR, CDR2 FQNEAQ (reference sequence). V was trimmed by 1 base and J by 0 bases, leaving 7 bases between them. There are 15 residues in the CDR3. In DNA form, the CDR3 reads TGTGCCAGCAGCTTAGAGGGAATCTCCTACAATGAGCAGTTCTTC. Translating it yields CASSLEGISYNEQFF.

The chain employs TRBV3-1 (or the pseudogene TRBV3-2) and TRBJ1-2; D not resolved. This CDR3 is built from 11 residues. V lost 1 base, J lost 7 bases, and 4 bases lay in between. The germline gives CDR1 LGHDT, CDR2 YNNKEL (reference sequence). The DNA of the CDR3 is TGTGCCAGCAGCCAAGTGGGTGGCTACACCTTC. This codes for CASSQVGGYTF.

This sequence joins TRBV6-6 and TRBJ2-1, with 7 bases aligning to TRBD2. CDR1 is MNHNY, CDR2 SVGAGI, per germline (reference sequence). This CDR3 region has 16 residues. The V segment lost 1 base and the J segment 5 bases; nucleotides outside the gene matches: 8. CDR3 DNA: TGTGCCAGCAGTTACTTGCGACTAGCCCAGGACAATGAGCAGTTCTTC. Its translation is CASSYLRLAQDNEQFF.

CDR3 bases: TGTGCCAGCAGCTTAGATTATTCACCCCTCCACTTT. Its translation: CASSLDYSPLHF. This rearrangement joins TRBV7-9 to TRBJ1-6; D unclear. Germline V gene lookup returns CDR1 SEHNR and CDR2 FQNEAQ (reference sequence). Trimming shortened V by 1 base and J by 8 bases, and 3 bases separated the two germline ends. The CDR3 is made up of 12 amino acids.

V usage is TRBV5-5 and J usage is TRBJ2-3; D gene ambiguous. Trimming took off 0 bases at V and 2 bases at J, with 10 bases between the two ends. Germline loops: CDR1 SGHKS, CDR2 YYEKEE (reference sequence). The CDR3 totals 15 residues. The CDR3 loop is CASSLAWRFTDTQYF. The CDR3 nucleotides are TGTGCCAGCAGCTTGGCCTGGAGATTCACAGATACGCAGTATTTT.

The chain couples TRBV27 to TRBJ2-1, with D possibly being TRBD1 (5 bases). The germline V and J ends were trimmed by 6 bases and 14 bases, with 20 bases remaining between them. Germline V gene lookup returns CDR1 MNHEY and CDR2 SMNVEV (reference sequence). This CDR3 region has 13 residues. The CDR3 reads CASSHQWQGGKFF. The CDR3 region has the DNA TGTGCCAGCAGCCATCAGTGGCAGGGCGGAAAGTTCTTC.